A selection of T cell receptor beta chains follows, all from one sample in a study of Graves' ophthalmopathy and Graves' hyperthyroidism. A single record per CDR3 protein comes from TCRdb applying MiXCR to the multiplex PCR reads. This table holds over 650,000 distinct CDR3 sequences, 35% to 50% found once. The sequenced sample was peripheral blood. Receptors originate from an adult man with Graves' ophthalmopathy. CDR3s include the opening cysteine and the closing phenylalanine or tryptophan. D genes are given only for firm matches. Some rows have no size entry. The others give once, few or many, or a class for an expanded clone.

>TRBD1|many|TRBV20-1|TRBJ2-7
TGCAGTGCTGTACAGGGGGCGTCCTACGAGCAGTACTTC
CSAVQGASYEQYF
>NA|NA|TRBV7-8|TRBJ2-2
TGTGCCAGCAGCTTACAGGGAAGGGGCACCGGGGAGCTGTTTTTT
CASSLQGRGTGELFF
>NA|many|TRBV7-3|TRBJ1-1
TGTGCCAGCAGCCAGTCGGGGGACACTGAAGCTTTCTTT
CASSQSGDTEAFF
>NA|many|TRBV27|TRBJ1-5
TGTGCCAGCAGTCCGGGTCGGTTGGTGGATCAGCCCCAGCATTTT
CASSPGRLVDQPQHF
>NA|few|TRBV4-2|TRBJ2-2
TGTGCCAGCGGAGATCGTCGTGGCACCGGGGAGCTGTTTTTT
CASGDRRGTGELFF
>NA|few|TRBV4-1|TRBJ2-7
TGCGCCAGCAGCCAAATGGGGTACGAGCAGTACTTC
CASSQMGYEQYF
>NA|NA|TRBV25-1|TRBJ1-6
TGTGCCAGCAGTCCGGAGGGGAGCTCCTATAATTCACCCCTCCACTTT
CASSPEGSSYNSPLHF
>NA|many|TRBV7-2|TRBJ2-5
TGTGCCAGCAGCTTAGGGGTCCAGCAAGAGACCCAGTACTTC
CASSLGVQQETQYF
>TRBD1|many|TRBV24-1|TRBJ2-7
TGTGCCACCAGTGATCGCGACAGGGGCGACGAGCAGTACTTC
CATSDRDRGDEQYF
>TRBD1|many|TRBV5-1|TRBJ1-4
TGCGCCAGCAGCTCGACAGGGATCCGTAATGAAAAACTGTTTTTT
CASSSTGIRNEKLFF
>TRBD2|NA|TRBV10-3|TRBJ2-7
TGTGCCATCAGTGGTCAGCCGGGAGGGGGCGAGCAGTACTTC
CAISGQPGGGEQYF
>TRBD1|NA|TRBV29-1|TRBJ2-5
TGCAGCGTGACCGGGACAGGGCTCCAAGAGACCCAGTACTTC
CSVTGTGLQETQYF
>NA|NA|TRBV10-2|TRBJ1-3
TGCGCCAGCACTGGACAGGGAAACACCATATATTTT
CASTGQGNTIYF
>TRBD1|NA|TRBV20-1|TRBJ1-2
TGCAGTGCGTCCGGGACAGGGCGCGGCTACACCTTC
CSASGTGRGYTF
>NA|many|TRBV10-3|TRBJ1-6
TGTGCCATCAGTGAGGCAAGTACACCCCTCCACTTT
CAISEASTPLHF
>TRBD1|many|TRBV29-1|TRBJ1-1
TGCAGCGTTGACCACGGGGGGACAGGGGGCGGGTACACTGAAGCTTTCTTT
CSVDHGGTGGGYTEAFF
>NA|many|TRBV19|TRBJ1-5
TGTGCCAGTATTTCCGCCGGCTTCAATCAGCCCCAGCATTTT
CASISAGFNQPQHF
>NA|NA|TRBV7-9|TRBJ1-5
TGTGCCAGCAGCGTGTTAGCCACCGAGACCCAGCATTTT
CASSVLATETQHF
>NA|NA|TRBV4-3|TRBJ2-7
TGCGCCAGCAGCCCTAGCGCGGCCGGCTCCTACGAGCAGTACTTC
CASSPSAAGSYEQYF
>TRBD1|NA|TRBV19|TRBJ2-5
TGTGCCAGTAGTATAGCTAGGGACAGACAAGAGACCCAGTACTTC
CASSIARDRQETQYF
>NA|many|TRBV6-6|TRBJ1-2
TGTGCCAGCAGTGCCGGGAACTATGGCTACACCTTC
CASSAGNYGYTF
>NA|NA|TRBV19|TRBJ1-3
TGTGCCAGTAGATCGAGAGGGAACTATGGCTACACCATATATTTT
CASRSRGNYGYTIYF
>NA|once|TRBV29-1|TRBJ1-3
TGCAGCGTAGCAGGCCCAGGAAACACCATATATTTT
CSVAGPGNTIYF
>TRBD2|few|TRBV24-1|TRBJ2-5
TGTGCCACCAGTGATTTGCGTCGGGGGGGAGAAGAGACCCAGTACTTC
CATSDLRRGGEETQYF
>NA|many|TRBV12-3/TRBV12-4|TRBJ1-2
TGTGCCAGCCTTATGGGGTCAGCTGCTTATGGCTACACCTTC
CASLMGSAAYGYTF
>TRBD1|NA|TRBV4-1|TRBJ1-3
TGCGCCAGCAGCCAAGATACAGGGGCACGGGGGCTCAACACCATATATTTT
CASSQDTGARGLNTIYF
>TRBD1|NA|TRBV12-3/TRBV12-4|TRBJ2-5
TGTGCCAGCAGTTCCTACAGGGGGAGGCCTACGGTGTTC
CASSSYRGRPTVF
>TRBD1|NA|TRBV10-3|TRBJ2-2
TGTGCCATCAGTGAGTCGGGACAGGGGAACACCGGGGAGCTGTTTTTT
CAISESGQGNTGELFF